These T cell receptor beta chains were read from a single sample in a study of cytomegalovirus exposure and HLA in healthy donors. Profiling relied on immunoSEQ multiplex PCR, and the TCRdb table lists in-frame clones only, not all of them. Of 100,000 to 150,000 clones in the sample, 17% were seen once. Sequenced: PBMCs. These receptor sequences come from a female donor in good health and CMV-seropositive. Each CDR3 is given with its conserved first and last residue. D genes are given only for firm matches. Clone size is stated in some rows and not others, as once, few, many or a class when expanded.

d_call j_call cdr3_length clone_size v_call cdr3_nt cdr3_aa
TRBD2 TRBJ2-1 15 . TRBV29-1 TGCAGCGTTGCGACCCGACTAGCGGGAGAAGGTGAGCAGTTCTTC CSVATRLAGEGEQFF
TRBD2 TRBJ2-7 13 . TRBV28 TGTGCCAGCATTTCTAGCGGGAGTCGCGAGCAGTACTTC CASISSGSREQYF
. TRBJ1-4 10 . TRBV20-1 TGCAGTGCTAGGCGGAGGAAACTGTTTTTT CSARRRKLFF
. TRBJ1-4 16 few TRBV4-3 TGCGCCAGCAGCTCCAGAAAGGCGGTGACTAATGAAAAACTGTTTTTT CASSSRKAVTNEKLFF
TRBD1 TRBJ1-3 15 . TRBV6-6 TGTGCCAGCAGAAACAGGGGTTCGGTTGGAAACACCATATATTTT CASRNRGSVGNTIYF
. TRBJ2-2 15 . TRBV5-1 TGCGCCAGCGGACTAAGCAGGGCAGGCACCGGGGAGCTGTTTTTT CASGLSRAGTGELFF
TRBD1 TRBJ1-1 14 . TRBV5-4 TGTGCCAGCAGCTTACCGGGACAGGGGAGAGAGGCTTTCTTT CASSLPGQGREAFF
TRBD1 TRBJ1-2 14 few TRBV28 TGTGCCAGCAGTAAGCAGGGGGGTGACTATGGCTACACCTTC CASSKQGGDYGYTF
. TRBJ1-2 15 once TRBV5-5 TGTGCCAGCAGCTTGTCCGTACGGACAGACTATGGCTACACCTTC CASSLSVRTDYGYTF
TRBD2 TRBJ2-5 15 few TRBV27 TGTGCCAGCAGTTTATCACTAGCGGGAGCGAAGACCCAGTACTTC CASSLSLAGAKTQYF
TRBD1 TRBJ2-5 13 . TRBV29-1 TGCAGCGTGCGGGACAGGGAATATGAGACCCAGTACTTC CSVRDREYETQYF
TRBD1 TRBJ2-7 14 . TRBV28 TGTGCCAGCACCGCCGGGACAGGGTCTTACGAGCAGTACTTC CASTAGTGSYEQYF
. TRBJ1-5 13 few TRBV28 TGTGCCAGCCACGACAGGTCCAATCAGCCCCAGCATTTT CASHDRSNQPQHF
TRBD1 TRBJ2-7 14 few TRBV5-6 TGTGCCAGCAGCTTCCGGACAGGCGTCTACGAGCAGTACTTC CASSFRTGVYEQYF